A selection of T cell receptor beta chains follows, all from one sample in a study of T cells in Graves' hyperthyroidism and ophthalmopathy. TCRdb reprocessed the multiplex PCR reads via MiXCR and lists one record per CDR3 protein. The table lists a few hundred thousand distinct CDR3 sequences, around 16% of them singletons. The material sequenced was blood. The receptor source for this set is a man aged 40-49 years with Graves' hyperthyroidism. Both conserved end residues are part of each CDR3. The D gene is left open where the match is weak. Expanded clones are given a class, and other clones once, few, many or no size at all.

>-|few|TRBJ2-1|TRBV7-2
CASSPDSFSNEQFF
TGTGCCAGCAGCCCGGACAGCTTTAGTAATGAGCAGTTCTTC
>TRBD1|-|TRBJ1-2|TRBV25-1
CASSELGQGVVYGYTF
TGTGCCAGCAGTGAATTGGGACAGGGGGTGGTCTATGGCTACACCTTC
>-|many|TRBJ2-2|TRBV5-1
CASSLSPGGSNTGELFF
TGCGCCAGCAGCCTATCCCCCGGGGGCTCGAACACCGGGGAGCTGTTTTTT
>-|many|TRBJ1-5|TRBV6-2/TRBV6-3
CASRKQSNQPQHF
TGTGCCAGCAGGAAGCAAAGCAATCAGCCCCAGCATTTT
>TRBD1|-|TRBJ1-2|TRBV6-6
CASSHSLGQDYGYTF
TGTGCCAGCAGTCACTCCCTGGGACAGGACTATGGCTACACCTTC
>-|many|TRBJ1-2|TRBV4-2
CASSQDWRLEGDANYGYTF
TGTGCCAGCAGCCAAGATTGGCGCCTCGAGGGGGATGCTAACTATGGCTACACCTTC
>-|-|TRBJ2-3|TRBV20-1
CSARDSRAGLDTQYF
TGCAGTGCTAGAGATAGCAGGGCGGGTTTAGATACGCAGTATTTT
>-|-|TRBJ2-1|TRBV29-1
CSVGLEYNEQFF
TGCAGCGTTGGACTAGAATACAATGAGCAGTTCTTC
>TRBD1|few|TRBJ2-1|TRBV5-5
CASSSRTGQDFGEQFF
TGTGCCAGCAGCTCAAGGACAGGGCAGGATTTTGGTGAGCAGTTCTTC
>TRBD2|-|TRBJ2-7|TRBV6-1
CASRSSSGGEQYF
TGTGCCAGCAGATCATCTAGCGGGGGGGAGCAGTACTTC
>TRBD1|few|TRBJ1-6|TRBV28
CASSFWEGARFSPLHF
TGTGCCAGCAGTTTTTGGGAGGGGGCCCGATTTTCACCCCTCCACTTT
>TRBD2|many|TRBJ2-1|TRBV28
CASSWGTSGYNEQFF
TGTGCCAGCAGTTGGGGGACTAGCGGTTACAATGAGCAGTTCTTC
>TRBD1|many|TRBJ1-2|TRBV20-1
CSARDRQTGYGYTF
TGCAGTGCAAGGGACAGACAAACAGGCTATGGCTACACCTTC
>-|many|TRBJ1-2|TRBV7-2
CASSLVGGAGYYGYTF
TGTGCCAGCAGCTTAGTTGGAGGGGCAGGTTACTATGGCTACACCTTC
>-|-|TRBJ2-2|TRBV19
CASSIKAWGTGELFF
TGTGCCAGTAGTATTAAAGCCTGGGGCACCGGGGAGCTGTTTTTT
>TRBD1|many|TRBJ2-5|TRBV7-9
CASSLAGQGQETQYF
TGTGCCAGCAGCTTAGCGGGACAGGGCCAAGAGACCCAGTACTTC
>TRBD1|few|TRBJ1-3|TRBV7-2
CASSSDRISGNTIYF
TGTGCCAGCAGCTCGGACAGGATTTCTGGAAACACCATATATTTT
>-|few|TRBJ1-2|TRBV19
CASSPPDRGGYTF
TGTGCCAGTAGTCCGCCGGATAGAGGTGGCTACACCTTC
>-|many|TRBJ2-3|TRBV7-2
CASTPGTDTQYF
TGTGCCAGCACTCCAGGGACAGATACGCAGTATTTT
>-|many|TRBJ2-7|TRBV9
CASSVDGRVYEQYF
TGTGCCAGCAGCGTAGATGGTAGGGTATACGAGCAGTACTTC
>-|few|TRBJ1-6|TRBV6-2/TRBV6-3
CASSYSGSLGPNSPLHF
TGTGCCAGCAGTTACTCCGGGTCCCTCGGCCCAAATTCACCCCTCCACTTT
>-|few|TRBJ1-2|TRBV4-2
CASSQGGDGVDTF
TGTGCCAGCAGCCAAGGAGGAGATGGAGTGGACACCTTC
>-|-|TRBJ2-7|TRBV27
CATRLVGGAGSLNEQYF
TGTGCCACCCGATTAGTTGGGGGCGCGGGATCCCTTAACGAGCAGTACTTC
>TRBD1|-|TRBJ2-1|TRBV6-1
CASRTDRAYNEQFF
TGTGCCAGCAGGACGGACAGGGCCTACAATGAGCAGTTCTTC
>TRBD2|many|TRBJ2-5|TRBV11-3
CASSLGGGRKTQYF
TGTGCCAGCAGCTTAGGCGGGGGTCGGAAGACCCAGTACTTC
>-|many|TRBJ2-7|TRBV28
CASSLLGGRTYEQYF
TGTGCCAGCAGTTTATTAGGAGGACGGACCTACGAGCAGTACTTC
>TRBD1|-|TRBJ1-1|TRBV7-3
CASSAGQGNDEAFF
TGTGCCAGCAGCGCGGGACAGGGGAACGATGAAGCTTTCTTT
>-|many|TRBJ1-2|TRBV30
CATRGYYGYTF
TGTGCCACTAGGGGGTACTATGGCTACACCTTC
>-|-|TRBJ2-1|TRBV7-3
CASSFTGTTHNEQFF
TGTGCCAGCAGCTTCACCGGGACAACCCACAATGAGCAGTTCTTC